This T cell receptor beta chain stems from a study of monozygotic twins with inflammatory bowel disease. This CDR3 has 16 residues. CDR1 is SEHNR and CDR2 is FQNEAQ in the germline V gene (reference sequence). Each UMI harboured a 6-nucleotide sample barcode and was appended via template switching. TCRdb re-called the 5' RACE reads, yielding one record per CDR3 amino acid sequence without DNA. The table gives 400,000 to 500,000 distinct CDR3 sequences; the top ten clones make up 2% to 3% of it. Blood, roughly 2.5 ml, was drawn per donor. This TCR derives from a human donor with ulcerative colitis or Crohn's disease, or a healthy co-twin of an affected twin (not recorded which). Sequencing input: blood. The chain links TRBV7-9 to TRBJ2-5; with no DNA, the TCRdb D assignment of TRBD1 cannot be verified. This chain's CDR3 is CASSSVRGATGETQYF.